The present entry profiles one T cell receptor beta chain with its context. Its specificity is not known. A sample-barcoded 5' primer and a J-beta primer mix were used in a second PCR of roughly 7 to 11 cycles. Researchers report that a template-switch adaptor with 12 random nucleotides tagged each cDNA molecule. TCRdb recomputed calls from the 5' RACE reads with MiXCR, one row per CDR3 protein. The sample contains some 1.8 million distinct CDR3 sequences, around 40% of which appear only once. J lost 1 base, V lost 4 bases, and 9 bases had no gene match. In germline, CDR1 is SQVTM, CDR2 ANQGSEA. The CDR3 consists of 15 residues. The source of the sample is a study of blood T cells in healthy people across ages. Findings of the study overall: In the absence of known donor CMV status, changes in expanded clonotypes were possibly confounded. Per million T cells, TCR beta diversity dropped roughly linearly as age increased. TCR beta diversity correlated strongly with naive T cell percentage.

The sequence was obtained from a human donor in good health. V and J are TRBV29-1 and TRBJ2-5; TRBD1 agrees at 7 bases. Sequencing was done on a sample of blood. In DNA, the CDR3 is TGCAGCGTTGCGCCTCGACAGGGTACCCAAGAGACCCAGTACTTC. Amino acids: CSVAPRQGTQETQYF.